This T cell receptor (beta chain) was observed in a study of T-cell reconstitution after alpha-beta-depleted transplantation in children. This clonotype was seen only a few times. Unique molecular identifiers were built into the TCRbeta library. One entry per CDR3 protein results from TCRdb running MiXCR on the PCR reads. This table holds hundreds of thousands of distinct CDR3 sequences, around 12% found once. V lost 2 bases, J lost 9 bases, and 10 bases stayed unmatched. From germline, CDR1 is DFQATT and CDR2 SNEGSKA (reference sequence). The CDR3 loop spans 16 amino acids. The source is a human donor who donated a stem cell graft to a child with combined immunodeficiency. Sequenced material: PBMCs from the stem cell graft donor, taken from the stem cell graft. The V call is TRBV20-1, the J call TRBJ2-1, with 13 bases lining up with TRBD2. The DNA of the CDR3 is TGCAGTGCTAGACCTCCAGTATGGACTAGCGGGGGTGAGCAGTTCTTC. This sequence encodes CSARPPVWTSGGEQFF.